This T cell receptor beta chain stems from a study of blood T cell repertoires in COVID-19. Whole-study context: COVID-19 samples from acute and convalescent phases originated in the United States, Italy and Spain.

Generated by immunoSEQ multiplex PCR, the TCRdb table keeps only in-frame clones and is missing some. The sample yields over 110,000 clones, approximately 88% seen once. V lost 3 bases and J lost 2, with 10 bases in between. CDR1 MNHEY and CDR2 SMNVEV come from the germline V gene (reference sequence). The CDR3 runs 15 residues. The gene calls are TRBV27 and TRBJ2-2; D unresolved. The sequenced sample consisted of peripheral blood. This sequence originates from a human donor in a cohort sampled during active COVID-19. The CDR3 DNA follows: TGTGCCAGCAGTTTGGCCAGGCCTAACACCGGGGAGCTGTTTTTT. Amino acid sequence: CASSLARPNTGELFF.